This T cell receptor beta chain originates from a study of T-cell memory formation after mild COVID-19. TCRdb processed the 5' RACE reads anew with MiXCR; each CDR3 protein has one entry. The table has about 140,000 distinct CDR3 sequences, about 14% seen once; the top ten hold around an eighth. There are 15 residues in the CDR3. V gave up 0 bases and J gave up 1 base, with 7 bases separating them. In germline, CDR1 is SGHVS, CDR2 FQNEAQ. This clonotype was detected only a few times. The chain uses TRBV7-8 and TRBJ1-5, with D possibly TRBD1 on 6 matching bases. This receptor was identified in an adult woman who had mild COVID-19 (a few samples of this study predate the infection). Cell type and time point are not known. Sequencing was carried out using PBMCs or a T cell subset sorted from them (not recorded which). In DNA form, the CDR3 reads TGTGCCAGCAGCTTAGCGGGACAAAGCAATCAGCCCCAGCATTTT. Translation: CASSLAGQSNQPQHF.